Listed below are T cell receptor beta chains from one sample, sequenced in a study of T-cell reconstitution after alpha-beta-depleted transplantation in children. TCRdb reprocessed the PCR reads via MiXCR and lists one record per CDR3 protein. Found here are some 500,000 distinct CDR3 sequences, 32% of them singletons; the top ten hold approximately 2.3%. This specimen was PBMCs from the stem cell graft donor, taken from the stem cell graft. These TCRs come from a human donor who donated a stem cell graft to a child with aplastic anemia. The CDR3 runs from the conserved cysteine through the conserved F or W. A D gene is named only where the DNA matches it firmly. Size is stated for part of the rows, as once, few or many counts, or as a class when the clone is expanded.

d_gene: -; j_gene: TRBJ2-1; abundance: -; v_gene: TRBV5-1; CDR3nt: TGCGCCAGCAGCTTGGACACGGGGAATGAGCAGTTCTTC; CDR3aa: CASSLDTGNEQFF
d_gene: TRBD2; j_gene: TRBJ2-1; abundance: -; v_gene: TRBV28; CDR3nt: TGTGCCAGTGGACTAGCGGGAGTTGGGAACAATGAGCAGTTCTTC; CDR3aa: CASGLAGVGNNEQFF
d_gene: TRBD2; j_gene: TRBJ2-2; abundance: -; v_gene: TRBV27; CDR3nt: TGTGCCAGCGGTTTGCGACTAGCGAACGGGGAGCTGTTTTTT; CDR3aa: CASGLRLANGELFF
d_gene: -; j_gene: TRBJ1-5; abundance: few; v_gene: TRBV7-2; CDR3nt: TGTGCCAGCAGCTTAGGACCAAGGGGCGATAGCAATCAGCCCCAGCATTTT; CDR3aa: CASSLGPRGDSNQPQHF
d_gene: -; j_gene: TRBJ1-5; abundance: few; v_gene: TRBV20-1; CDR3nt: TGCAGTGCTAGGCGAATGTATCAGCCCCAGCATTTT; CDR3aa: CSARRMYQPQHF
d_gene: TRBD1; j_gene: TRBJ1-6; abundance: -; v_gene: TRBV12-3/TRBV12-4; CDR3nt: TGTGCCAGCAGTTTACTGGCAGGGGGGAATAATTCACCCCTCCACTTT; CDR3aa: CASSLLAGGNNSPLHF
d_gene: -; j_gene: TRBJ1-5; abundance: -; v_gene: TRBV30; CDR3nt: TGTGCCTGGAATGCAGGTACGACCGCGACTCAGCCCCAGCATTTT; CDR3aa: CAWNAGTTATQPQHF
d_gene: TRBD2; j_gene: TRBJ2-3; abundance: few; v_gene: TRBV29-1; CDR3nt: TGCAGCGTAGCACGGGGAGGGATACGCACAGATACGCAGTATTTT; CDR3aa: CSVARGGIRTDTQYF
d_gene: -; j_gene: TRBJ1-2; abundance: -; v_gene: TRBV4-3; CDR3nt: TGCGCCAGCAGCCAAGATTTGTGGCAGGGATCGGACTATGGCTACACCTTC; CDR3aa: CASSQDLWQGSDYGYTF
d_gene: -; j_gene: TRBJ2-7; abundance: -; v_gene: TRBV28; CDR3nt: TGTGCCAGCAGTTTAAATACGGGGGCCCGGGCGGAGCAGTACTTC; CDR3aa: CASSLNTGARAEQYF
d_gene: -; j_gene: TRBJ1-3; abundance: -; v_gene: TRBV30; CDR3nt: TGTGCCTGGAGTAGGGGACACTTAACCTCTGGAAACACCATATATTTT; CDR3aa: CAWSRGHLTSGNTIYF
d_gene: TRBD1; j_gene: TRBJ1-2; abundance: -; v_gene: TRBV5-1; CDR3nt: TGCGCCAGCAGCGCAACAGGGGGTTATGGCTACACCTTC; CDR3aa: CASSATGGYGYTF
d_gene: -; j_gene: TRBJ2-3; abundance: -; v_gene: TRBV7-8; CDR3nt: TGTGCCAGCAGCCAGATAACAGGGTCCCCCACAGATACGCAGTATTTT; CDR3aa: CASSQITGSPTDTQYF
d_gene: TRBD1; j_gene: TRBJ1-2; abundance: -; v_gene: TRBV7-9; CDR3nt: TGTGCCAGCAGCTCCCCCCGACAGGGCAACTATGGCTACACCTTC; CDR3aa: CASSSPRQGNYGYTF
d_gene: -; j_gene: TRBJ2-6; abundance: -; v_gene: TRBV6-2/TRBV6-3; CDR3nt: TGTGCCAGCAGTTACAACGGCCCAAACTCTGGGGCCAACGTCCTGACTTTC; CDR3aa: CASSYNGPNSGANVLTF
d_gene: TRBD1; j_gene: TRBJ2-2; abundance: -; v_gene: TRBV6-2/TRBV6-3; CDR3nt: TGTGCCAGCAGACCGACAGGGGCAGGCACCGGGGAGCTGTTTTTT; CDR3aa: CASRPTGAGTGELFF
d_gene: -; j_gene: TRBJ2-1; abundance: many; v_gene: TRBV7-9; CDR3nt: TGTGCCAGCAGCTTAGGGCACAATGAGCAGTTCTTC; CDR3aa: CASSLGHNEQFF
d_gene: TRBD2; j_gene: TRBJ2-1; abundance: -; v_gene: TRBV7-2; CDR3nt: TGTGCCAGCAGCTTAGAAGCTAGCGGGAGGGCCCATGAGCAGTTCTTC; CDR3aa: CASSLEASGRAHEQFF
d_gene: -; j_gene: TRBJ1-1; abundance: -; v_gene: TRBV7-9; CDR3nt: TGTGCCAGCAGCTTAGTGCGGGACCATGGATACACTGAAGCTTTCTTT; CDR3aa: CASSLVRDHGYTEAFF
d_gene: -; j_gene: TRBJ1-5; abundance: few; v_gene: TRBV12-3/TRBV12-4; CDR3nt: TGTGCCAGCAGTGCTGACAGTTCAAATCAGCCCCAGCATTTT; CDR3aa: CASSADSSNQPQHF
d_gene: -; j_gene: TRBJ2-1; abundance: -; v_gene: TRBV11-3; CDR3nt: TGTGCCAGCAGCTCCCTTGACGGGAGCCTGGAGCAGTTCTTC; CDR3aa: CASSSLDGSLEQFF
d_gene: -; j_gene: TRBJ1-2; abundance: -; v_gene: TRBV18; CDR3nt: TGTGCCAGCTCACCACCGTTAAGGGACGGCTACACCTTC; CDR3aa: CASSPPLRDGYTF
d_gene: -; j_gene: TRBJ2-1; abundance: few; v_gene: TRBV12-3/TRBV12-4; CDR3nt: TGTGCCAGCGACAACGGCAATGAGCAGTTCTTC; CDR3aa: CASDNGNEQFF
d_gene: TRBD2; j_gene: TRBJ2-7; abundance: few; v_gene: TRBV6-1; CDR3nt: TGTGCCAGCAGTGAACGCGGGGGCGAGCAGTACTTC; CDR3aa: CASSERGGEQYF
d_gene: TRBD2; j_gene: TRBJ2-3; abundance: few; v_gene: TRBV5-1; CDR3nt: TGCGCCAGCAGCCCAACCAAGACTAGCGGGAAGACAGATACGCAGTATTTT; CDR3aa: CASSPTKTSGKTDTQYF
d_gene: TRBD2; j_gene: TRBJ2-1; abundance: few; v_gene: TRBV7-6; CDR3nt: TGTGCCAGCAGCTTAGCGATAAGCGGGAGTTTCGATGAGCAGTTCTTC; CDR3aa: CASSLAISGSFDEQFF
d_gene: -; j_gene: TRBJ1-2; abundance: -; v_gene: TRBV27; CDR3nt: TGTGCCAGACCCCTCGGGGGCTACACCTTC; CDR3aa: CARPLGGYTF
d_gene: -; j_gene: TRBJ2-1; abundance: -; v_gene: TRBV7-9; CDR3nt: TGTGCCAGCAGCCCAGGGAGGAGTGAGCAGTTCTTC; CDR3aa: CASSPGRSEQFF
d_gene: -; j_gene: TRBJ2-1; abundance: -; v_gene: TRBV6-2/TRBV6-3; CDR3nt: TGTGCCAGCGGTAAGCTCTCGACAGGAGAAGTATACAATGAGCAGTTCTTC; CDR3aa: CASGKLSTGEVYNEQFF
d_gene: -; j_gene: TRBJ1-1; abundance: -; v_gene: TRBV5-1; CDR3nt: TGCGCCAGCAGCTGGGGGGATGGGGTCGGCACTGAAGCTTTCTTT; CDR3aa: CASSWGDGVGTEAFF
d_gene: TRBD2; j_gene: TRBJ2-3; abundance: -; v_gene: TRBV9; CDR3nt: TGTGCCAGCAGCGCCCGTTCTAGCGGGGAGGTGACAGATACGCAGTATTTT; CDR3aa: CASSARSSGEVTDTQYF
d_gene: TRBD2; j_gene: TRBJ2-1; abundance: many; v_gene: TRBV12-3/TRBV12-4; CDR3nt: TGTGCCAGCAAACCGGGACTAGGTGGTGAGCAGTTCTTC; CDR3aa: CASKPGLGGEQFF
d_gene: TRBD1; j_gene: TRBJ2-5; abundance: -; v_gene: TRBV6-1; CDR3nt: TGTGCCAGCAGTCCGGACAGGGCCCAAGAGACCCAGTACTTC; CDR3aa: CASSPDRAQETQYF
d_gene: -; j_gene: TRBJ1-4; abundance: -; v_gene: TRBV12-3/TRBV12-4; CDR3nt: TGTGCCAGCAGGGTGGGGCAGGGTGATGAAAAACTGTTTTTT; CDR3aa: CASRVGQGDEKLFF
d_gene: TRBD1; j_gene: TRBJ1-1; abundance: few; v_gene: TRBV12-3/TRBV12-4; CDR3nt: TGTGCCAGCAGTGATCGCGACAGGGAGAACACTGAAGCTTTCTTT; CDR3aa: CASSDRDRENTEAFF
d_gene: TRBD1; j_gene: TRBJ1-2; abundance: few; v_gene: TRBV27; CDR3nt: TGTGCCAGCAGCTCTGACAGGGTCTATGGCTACACCTTC; CDR3aa: CASSSDRVYGYTF
d_gene: TRBD1; j_gene: TRBJ2-5; abundance: -; v_gene: TRBV20-1; CDR3nt: TGCAGTGCTGATGTCTGGGACAGGGGGCAAGAGACCCAGTACTTC; CDR3aa: CSADVWDRGQETQYF
d_gene: TRBD1; j_gene: TRBJ1-1; abundance: -; v_gene: TRBV18; CDR3nt: TGTGCCAGCTCACCTTTAGAGGGACAGGAAGCTTTCTTT; CDR3aa: CASSPLEGQEAFF
d_gene: -; j_gene: TRBJ1-4; abundance: -; v_gene: TRBV7-9; CDR3nt: TGTGCCAGCAGTGGGGAAAAACTGTTTTTT; CDR3aa: CASSGEKLFF
d_gene: -; j_gene: TRBJ2-2; abundance: -; v_gene: TRBV20-1; CDR3nt: TGCAGTGCTAAAGCGAACACCGGGGAGCTGTTTTTT; CDR3aa: CSAKANTGELFF
d_gene: -; j_gene: TRBJ2-1; abundance: -; v_gene: TRBV20-1; CDR3nt: TGCAGTGCTAGAGACAGGGGCTCCTACAATGAGCAGTTCTTC; CDR3aa: CSARDRGSYNEQFF
d_gene: -; j_gene: TRBJ2-5; abundance: -; v_gene: TRBV7-2; CDR3nt: TGTGCCAGCAGCTTAGGGGGATCTATCCAAGAGACCCAGTACTTC; CDR3aa: CASSLGGSIQETQYF
d_gene: -; j_gene: TRBJ2-7; abundance: -; v_gene: TRBV20-1; CDR3nt: TGCAGTACTTACGGACAGACGCGCTACGAGCAGTACTTC; CDR3aa: CSTYGQTRYEQYF
d_gene: TRBD1; j_gene: TRBJ1-2; abundance: -; v_gene: TRBV28; CDR3nt: TGTGCCAGCAGAAGGACAGGGGTTGTCTATGGCTACACCTTC; CDR3aa: CASRRTGVVYGYTF
d_gene: TRBD2; j_gene: TRBJ2-5; abundance: few; v_gene: TRBV18; CDR3nt: TGTGCCAGCTCACCCGGGGGACTAGCAGGTTACCAAGAGACCCAGTACTTC; CDR3aa: CASSPGGLAGYQETQYF
d_gene: TRBD2; j_gene: TRBJ2-1; abundance: few; v_gene: TRBV6-5; CDR3nt: TGTGCCAGCAGTTACTCGAGGCGACTAGCGTCCCGTTCAGTTGAGCAGTTCTTC; CDR3aa: CASSYSRRLASRSVEQFF
d_gene: -; j_gene: TRBJ2-1; abundance: few; v_gene: TRBV7-2; CDR3nt: TGTGCCAGCAGCTTATACGGGTCCTACAATGAGCAGTTCTTC; CDR3aa: CASSLYGSYNEQFF
d_gene: TRBD2; j_gene: TRBJ2-7; abundance: many; v_gene: TRBV7-6; CDR3nt: TGTGCCAGCAGCCTCCTTACTAGCGGGAAATCAAACGAGCAGTACTTC; CDR3aa: CASSLLTSGKSNEQYF
d_gene: -; j_gene: TRBJ2-2; abundance: few; v_gene: TRBV6-5; CDR3nt: TGTGCCAGCAGTTACGACCGGACCGGGGAGCTGTTTTTT; CDR3aa: CASSYDRTGELFF
d_gene: -; j_gene: TRBJ1-1; abundance: -; v_gene: TRBV6-2/TRBV6-3; CDR3nt: TGTGCCAGCAGTCCCGGGGGCCTCTCCCGTGAAGCTTTCTTT; CDR3aa: CASSPGGLSREAFF
d_gene: -; j_gene: TRBJ2-3; abundance: few; v_gene: TRBV20-1; CDR3nt: TGCAGTGCTACCCCAACGGTTAGCACAGATACGCAGTATTTT; CDR3aa: CSATPTVSTDTQYF
d_gene: TRBD1; j_gene: TRBJ2-2; abundance: few; v_gene: TRBV27; CDR3nt: TGTGCCAGCAGAATGACAGGGGGCGCAAACGGGGAGCTGTTTTTT; CDR3aa: CASRMTGGANGELFF
d_gene: -; j_gene: TRBJ2-2; abundance: -; v_gene: TRBV5-8; CDR3nt: TGTGCCAGCAGCCCCGACAGGTACCCCGGGGAGCTGTTTTTT; CDR3aa: CASSPDRYPGELFF
d_gene: -; j_gene: TRBJ1-2; abundance: few; v_gene: TRBV20-1; CDR3nt: TGCAGTGGCGACGGGGGGGTCCCGATCTATGGCTACACCTTC; CDR3aa: CSGDGGVPIYGYTF
d_gene: -; j_gene: TRBJ2-4; abundance: few; v_gene: TRBV11-2; CDR3nt: TGTGCCAGCAGCTCGGATGGCCTTACCAAAAACATTCAGTACTTC; CDR3aa: CASSSDGLTKNIQYF
d_gene: -; j_gene: TRBJ1-6; abundance: -; v_gene: TRBV9; CDR3nt: TGTGCCAGCAGCCCACACCCAGGTGGAGGGGGAACAAATTCACCCCTCCACTTT; CDR3aa: CASSPHPGGGGTNSPLHF
d_gene: TRBD2; j_gene: TRBJ2-1; abundance: -; v_gene: TRBV15; CDR3nt: TGTGCCACCAGCAGAGATAAGGCTAGCGGGAGTTGGTGGGAGCAGTTCTTC; CDR3aa: CATSRDKASGSWWEQFF